This T cell receptor beta chain was sequenced in a study of shared clonotypes between healthy human individuals. Deep-level assay runs were performed. The protocol was immunoSEQ multiplex PCR, while the TCRdb copy is restricted to in-frame clones and leaves out a portion. Seen here are around 610,000 clones, 95% to 96% observed once, and the top ten hold around 0.1%. CD45RO-negative, CCR7-selected cells formed the naive CD8 fraction, which excluded terminally differentiated effector memory CD45RA+ cells. Remarks on this clone: The antigen is not known.

Study-wide results and caveats: Clonotypes shared by all four donors outscored non-shared clonotypes in generation probability. Researchers sampled only blood; tissue repertoires likely differ. A few donors showed sharing of approximately 5% of naive CD4 clonotypes.

Germline V gene data show CDR1 as SGHRS and CDR2 as YFSETQ. CDR3 size: 16 residues. Unmatched junction bases numbered 5, after V lost 4 bases and J lost 1 base. The sequence derives from a woman in her 30s in good health. Material for sequencing was naive CD8+ T cells sorted from blood. The chain joins TRBV5-1 to TRBJ2-2; 9 bases are a match to TRBD1. CDR3 protein: CASSKGTGMNTGELFF. For the CDR3, the DNA is TGCGCCAGCAGCAAGGGGACAGGGATGAACACCGGGGAGCTGTTTTTT.